This record covers a single T cell receptor (beta chain). Its target is unknown. This CDR3 comprises 13 residues. The V and J ends lost 8 bases and 2 bases, in that order; junction bases with no gene match: 5. Germline-derived CDR1 and CDR2 are LNHDA and SQIVND (reference sequence). Enrollment shut out patients with autoimmune disease history or systemic immunosuppression. The data stem from a study of OX40 agonist ivuxolimab in advanced cancers. Looking at the study overall: Hepatocellular carcinoma, melanoma, renal cell or head and neck cancer occurred in dose-escalation patients. Treatment received earlier with anti-PD-1, anti-PD-L1 or anti-CTLA-4 agents was allowed, and around 40% had some. Study results and caveats: Partly responding patients at 0.1-3.0 mg/kg showed some of the smallest clonal expansion.

Sequenced by immunoSEQ multiplex PCR; TCRdb stores in-frame clones only, minus some. The sample holds roughly 40,000 clones; 70% to 90% are singletons and the top ten take 5.5% to 7.5%. The chain joins TRBV19 to TRBJ1-1, with 7 bases fitting TRBD1. The sample consisted of CD4+ or CD8+ T cells sorted from blood, taken in a trial of the OX40 agonist ivuxolimab. The clonotype was recovered from an adult with an advanced solid tumor such as melanoma, head and neck, liver or kidney cancer. CDR3 DNA sequence: TGTGCCAGTTCGGGACAGCCAAACACTGAAGCTTTCTTT. It codes for CASSGQPNTEAFF.